Below, 27 T cell receptor beta chains from the same sample are listed, as sequenced in a study of blood T cell repertoires in COVID-19. Here immunoSEQ multiplex PCR was the method, and the copy in TCRdb shows in-frame clones only, minus some. Of under 200,000 clones in the sample, 86% were seen once. The sample taken for sequencing was peripheral blood. Source of these receptors: a woman aged 55-75 years with COVID-19, enrolled during active disease.

This clone has only one observation. The chain couples TRBV6-5 to TRBJ1-1, with D unresolved. The CDR3 totals 15 residues. Germline loops: CDR1 MNHEY, CDR2 SVGAGI. Trimming shortened V by 2 bases and J by 3 bases, and 13 bases separated the two germline ends. CDR3 bases: TGTGCCAGCAGTTACCGGGTAATAGCCGACACTGAAGCTTTCTTT. The encoded protein is CASSYRVIADTEAFF.

This sequence joins TRBV7-2 and TRBJ2-7; possible D gene TRBD1, 5 bases. Trimming took 3 bases from V and 3 from J, leaving 15 bases between them. This CDR3 is 15 amino acids long. The germline gives CDR1 SGHTA, CDR2 FQGNSA. CDR3 sequence (DNA): TGTGCCAGCAGCTTGACAGCCCAGGGATACTACGAGCAGTACTTC. As protein: CASSLTAQGYYEQYF. Supplemented by reference TRBV7-2 and TRBJ2-7, the full variable domain reads GAGVSQSPSNKVTEKGKDVELRCDPISGHTALYWYRQSLGQGLEFLIYFQGNSAPDKSGLPSDRFSAERTGGSVSTLTIQRTQQEDSAVYLCASSLTAQGYYEQYFGPGTRLTVT.

The chain has TRBV7-2 and TRBJ1-2, with a weak D call TRBD1 (6 bases). V shed 1 base and J shed 4 bases, with 13 bases lying between them. The germline gives CDR1 SGHTA, CDR2 FQGNSA. The CDR3 has 15 amino acids. The CDR3 region is CASSLERGMSYGYTF. The CDR3 region has the DNA TGTGCCAGCAGCTTAGAGAGGGGGATGAGCTATGGCTACACCTTC.

The CDR3 loop reads CASSPRGDQPQHF. The CDR3 DNA reads TGTGCCAGCTCACCCAGGGGTGATCAGCCCCAGCATTTT. J is TRBJ1-5 and V is TRBV18; D might be TRBD1 (6 bases). Germline V gene data show CDR1 as KGHSH and CDR2 as LQKENI. Trimming pared 3 bases from V and 5 bases from J, leaving 8 bases between. The CDR3 runs 13 residues.

This clone was detected once. The chain joins TRBV4-3 to TRBJ1-4; tentatively, D is TRBD1 (5 bases). The ends were cut back, 0 bases at V and 4 bases at J, with 12 bases in the middle. This CDR3 comprises 16 residues. Germline V gene sequence: CDR1 LGHNA, CDR2 YSLEER. The CDR3 spells CASSQDWGRNNEKLFF. DNA of the CDR3: TGCGCCAGCAGCCAAGATTGGGGCAGAAATAATGAAAAACTGTTTTTT.

V gene TRBV12-5 combines with J gene TRBJ2-2; 7 bases agree with TRBD1. The CDR3 has 15 amino acids. After removal of 4 bases from V and 4 bases from J, the junction contained 6 bases not matched to a gene. Looked up from germline, CDR1 is LGHNT and CDR2 is FRNRAP. The DNA of the CDR3 is TGTGCTAGTGGTTCTAAGGGACAGACCACCGGGGAGCTGTTTTTT. Its translation is CASGSKGQTTGELFF.

The V gene is TRBV6-5, the J gene TRBJ2-7; 7 bases align to TRBD1. The CDR3 has 13 residues. Germline V gene data show CDR1 as MNHEY and CDR2 as SVGAGI. Germline trimming cut 4 bases from V and 5 bases from J; bases unmatched to any gene: 5. The CDR3 bases are TGTGCCAGCAGTTCGGACAGGTTCGACGAGCAGTACTTC. Protein: CASSSDRFDEQYF.

The chain couples TRBV5-6 to TRBJ1-6; no firm D call. V lost 2 bases and J lost 10, with 13 bases in between. Per the germline V gene, CDR1 is SGHDT and CDR2 is YYEEEE. CDR3 length equals 14 residues. The CDR3 reads CASSFVQDGSPLHF. The CDR3 bases are TGTGCCAGCAGCTTCGTCCAGGATGGATCACCCCTCCACTTT. Complete variable domain (other parts from reference TRBV5-6 and TRBJ1-6): DAGVTQSPTHLIKTRGQQVTLRCSPKSGHDTVSWYQQALGQGPQFIFQYYEEEERQRGNFPDRFSGHQFPNYSSELNVNALLLGDSALYLCASSFVQDGSPLHFGNGTRLTVT.

The chain is built from TRBV23-1 and TRBJ2-3; D remains ambiguous. TRBV23-1 qualifies as an ORF whose function is uncertain. The V and J ends lost 2 bases and 0 bases respectively, with 9 bases between them. This CDR3 comprises 15 residues. The CDR3 here is CASSQERESTDTQYF. CDR3 sequence (DNA): TGCGCCAGCAGTCAAGAGCGAGAGAGCACAGATACGCAGTATTTT.

This rearrangement joins TRBV19 to TRBJ1-6; the match to TRBD1 covers 8 bases. The CDR3 is 14 amino acids. Losses at the gene ends were 8 bases for V and 5 bases for J; bases not matched to a gene: 5. CDR1 is LNHDA and CDR2 is SQIVND in the germline V gene (reference sequence). This CDR3 reads CASYGTGDNSPLHF. The CDR3 region has the DNA TGTGCCAGTTATGGGACAGGCGATAATTCACCCCTCCACTTT.

The gene calls are TRBV5-1 and TRBJ1-4, with D uncertain. The CDR3 loop spans 14 amino acids. Germline V gene lookup returns CDR1 SGHRS and CDR2 YFSETQ. Trimming took 2 bases from V and 3 from J, leaving 8 bases between them. The CDR3 sequence: CASSLGLPNEKLFF. The DNA of the CDR3 is TGCGCCAGCAGCTTAGGACTGCCTAATGAAAAACTGTTTTTT.

This chain connects TRBV28 to TRBJ2-2; D perhaps matches TRBD2 (6 bases). Trimming took 6 bases from V and 2 from J, leaving 13 bases between them. The CDR3 extends over 15 amino acids. Germline CDR1 is MDHEN and CDR2 is SYDVKM. Here the CDR3 DNA reads TGTGCCAGCAGCCGGGACTTAGATAACACCGGGGAGCTGTTTTTT. Protein: CASSRDLDNTGELFF.

V usage is TRBV7-2 and J usage is TRBJ1-5; unclear D gene. The germline gives CDR1 SGHTA, CDR2 FQGNSA. Trimming cost V 4 bases and J 7 bases, with 14 bases left between them. The length of the CDR3 is 14 residues. The CDR3 is CASSYLSSGQPQHF. Here the CDR3 DNA reads TGTGCCAGCAGCTACCTAAGTTCGGGACAGCCCCAGCATTTT.

About this clone: The germline gene is not matched at one end of the junction; a read error may be the cause. The rearrangement joins TRBV7-7 to TRBJ2-1; D is uncertain. The CDR3 has 13 amino acids. CDR1 is SSHAT, CDR2 FNYEAQ, per germline (reference sequence). In DNA form, the CDR3 reads TGTGCTAGCAGCCCCTCCCTAGTTGGTGAGCAGTTCTTC. Translated: CASSPSLVGEQFF.

As DNA, the CDR3 is TGTGCCACCAGTGATTCAGGGTATGCCAAAAACATTCAGTACTTC. Translating it yields CATSDSGYAKNIQYF. V is TRBV24-1 and J is TRBJ2-4; a possible D gene is TRBD1 (5 bases). The V gene lost 2 bases and the J gene lost 1 base, with 8 bases spanning the gap. This CDR3 spans 15 amino acids. Germline V lookup: CDR1 KGHDR, CDR2 SFDVKD.

The rearrangement links TRBV6-2 or TRBV6-3 to TRBJ2-7, with 7 bases that match TRBD1. Germline CDR1 is MNHEY and CDR2 is SVGEGT. V shed 6 bases, J shed 6 bases, and the junction held 11 bases outside the gene matches. CDR3 length equals 14 residues. The CDR3 loop is CASSDLDRSREQYF. The CDR3 DNA sequence: TGTGCCAGCAGCGATCTGGACAGGTCGCGCGAGCAGTACTTC.

The chain is built from TRBV5-4 and TRBJ2-7, with TRBD1 as a possible D gene (7 bases). Trimming took off 4 bases at V and 6 bases at J, with 17 bases between the two ends. CDR3 size: 14 residues. Germline V lookup: CDR1 SGHNT, CDR2 YYREEE (reference sequence). CDR3 coding DNA: TGTGCCAGCAGCAGGGCGGGACAGCAGACCGAGCAGTACTTC. Encoded protein: CASSRAGQQTEQYF.

The gene calls are TRBV2 and TRBJ2-3, with 8 bases fitting TRBD2. The CDR3 contains 16 residues. Germline V lookup: CDR1 SNHLY, CDR2 FYNNEI. The ends lost 3 bases at V and 2 bases at J; junction bases unmatched: 7. The CDR3 is CASSDQISGITDTQYF. CDR3 bases: TGTGCCAGCAGTGACCAAATTAGCGGGATCACAGATACGCAGTATTTT.

The chain employs TRBV5-4 and TRBJ2-3, with unresolved D. This CDR3 is built from 16 residues. V was shortened by 3 bases and J by 4 bases, with 18 bases between the two germline ends. Germline V gene lookup returns CDR1 SGHNT and CDR2 YYREEE (reference sequence). The CDR3 here is CASSSPRSPGPDTQYF. The CDR3, as DNA: TGTGCCAGCAGCTCCCCTCGTTCCCCGGGTCCAGATACGCAGTATTTT.

The rearrangement links TRBV7-2 to TRBJ2-7; TRBD2 matches at 11 bases. The CDR3 runs to 14 residues. Germline V gene lookup returns CDR1 SGHTA and CDR2 FQGNSA. The V and J ends lost 1 base and 6 bases, in that order; junction bases with no gene match: 2. In nucleotides, the CDR3 is TGTGCCAGCAGCTTAGGGCTAGCGGGAGGCGAGCAGTACTTC. This encodes CASSLGLAGGEQYF.

J is TRBJ2-5 and V is TRBV19; a possible D gene is TRBD2 (5 bases). CDR3 length equals 14 residues. CDR1 and CDR2 from the germline V gene are LNHDA and SQIVND (reference sequence). V was cut by 1 base and J by 7 bases, with 13 bases left in between. The CDR3 reads CASSIGSAVGTQYF. CDR3 DNA sequence: TGTGCCAGTAGTATAGGTTCAGCGGTCGGGACCCAGTACTTC.

The V gene is TRBV28, the J gene TRBJ2-7; 7 bases align to TRBD1. Germline lookup yields CDR1 MDHEN and CDR2 SYDVKM. The length of the CDR3 is 14 residues. V lost 1 base to trimming and J lost 2 bases; unmatched junction nucleotides: 2. This CDR3 reads CASSLYGTAYEQYF. The CDR3 DNA follows: TGTGCCAGCAGTTTATACGGGACAGCCTACGAGCAGTACTTC.

J is TRBJ1-4 and V is TRBV5-4; 10 bases align to TRBD1. The CDR3 has 14 residues. Germline CDR1 SGHNT, CDR2 YYREEE (reference sequence). V shed 2 bases and J 7 bases; nucleotides not matched to a gene: 2. The CDR3 nucleotides are TGTGCCAGCAGCTTCGGACAGGGGGGTGAAAAACTGTTTTTT. It translates to CASSFGQGGEKLFF.

The genes are TRBV6-5 and TRBJ2-1, with 12 nucleotides matching TRBD2. Germline-derived CDR1 and CDR2 are MNHEY and SVGAGI. The CDR3 has 14 residues. V shed 4 bases and J 9 bases; nucleotides not matched to a gene: 4. CDR3 region: CASSLTSGRGEQFF. The DNA of the CDR3 is TGTGCCAGCAGTTTGACTAGCGGGAGAGGTGAGCAGTTCTTC.

The V and J genes are TRBV5-8 and TRBJ2-7, with 7 bases fitting TRBD2. Germline CDR1 is SGHTS and CDR2 is YDEGEE. The CDR3 is made up of 15 amino acids. Trimming took 2 bases from V and 0 from J; bases not matched to a gene: 5. Here the CDR3 DNA reads TGTGCCAGCAGCTTACGCGGGAGCCCCTCCTACGAGCAGTACTTC. Translating it yields CASSLRGSPSYEQYF.

The rearrangement uses TRBV27 and TRBJ2-7; no clear D gene. Germline V gives CDR1 MNHEY, CDR2 SMNVEV (reference sequence). The CDR3 runs 14 residues. The V gene lost 3 bases and the J gene lost 2 bases, with 11 bases spanning the gap. CDR3 in DNA: TGTGCCAGCAGTTTCTCGGAGAGGACCTACGAGCAGTACTTC. Encoded protein: CASSFSERTYEQYF.

This clone has a handful of counts. J is TRBJ1-1 and V is TRBV5-4; TRBD1 aligns across 9 bases. CDR3 length equals 13 residues. Unmatched junction bases numbered 5, after V lost 6 bases and J lost 5 bases. Germline V gene sequence: CDR1 SGHNT, CDR2 YYREEE (reference sequence). The CDR3 loop reads CASTDRGSTEAFF. In DNA, the CDR3 is TGTGCCAGCACCGACAGGGGGAGTACTGAAGCTTTCTTT.